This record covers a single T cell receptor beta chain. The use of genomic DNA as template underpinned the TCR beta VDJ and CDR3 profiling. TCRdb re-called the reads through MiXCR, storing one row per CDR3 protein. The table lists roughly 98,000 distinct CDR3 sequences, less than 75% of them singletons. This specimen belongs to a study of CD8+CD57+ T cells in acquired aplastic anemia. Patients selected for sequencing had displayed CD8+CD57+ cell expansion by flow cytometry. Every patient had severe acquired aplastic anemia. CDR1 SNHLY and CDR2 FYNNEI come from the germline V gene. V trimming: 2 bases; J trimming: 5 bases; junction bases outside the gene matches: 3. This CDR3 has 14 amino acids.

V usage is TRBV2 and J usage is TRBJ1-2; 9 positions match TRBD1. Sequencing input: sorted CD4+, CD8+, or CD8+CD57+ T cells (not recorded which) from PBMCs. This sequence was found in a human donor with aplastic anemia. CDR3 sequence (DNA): TGTGCCAGCAGTGAATTTGGACAGGGGTATGGCTACACCTTC. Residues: CASSEFGQGYGYTF.